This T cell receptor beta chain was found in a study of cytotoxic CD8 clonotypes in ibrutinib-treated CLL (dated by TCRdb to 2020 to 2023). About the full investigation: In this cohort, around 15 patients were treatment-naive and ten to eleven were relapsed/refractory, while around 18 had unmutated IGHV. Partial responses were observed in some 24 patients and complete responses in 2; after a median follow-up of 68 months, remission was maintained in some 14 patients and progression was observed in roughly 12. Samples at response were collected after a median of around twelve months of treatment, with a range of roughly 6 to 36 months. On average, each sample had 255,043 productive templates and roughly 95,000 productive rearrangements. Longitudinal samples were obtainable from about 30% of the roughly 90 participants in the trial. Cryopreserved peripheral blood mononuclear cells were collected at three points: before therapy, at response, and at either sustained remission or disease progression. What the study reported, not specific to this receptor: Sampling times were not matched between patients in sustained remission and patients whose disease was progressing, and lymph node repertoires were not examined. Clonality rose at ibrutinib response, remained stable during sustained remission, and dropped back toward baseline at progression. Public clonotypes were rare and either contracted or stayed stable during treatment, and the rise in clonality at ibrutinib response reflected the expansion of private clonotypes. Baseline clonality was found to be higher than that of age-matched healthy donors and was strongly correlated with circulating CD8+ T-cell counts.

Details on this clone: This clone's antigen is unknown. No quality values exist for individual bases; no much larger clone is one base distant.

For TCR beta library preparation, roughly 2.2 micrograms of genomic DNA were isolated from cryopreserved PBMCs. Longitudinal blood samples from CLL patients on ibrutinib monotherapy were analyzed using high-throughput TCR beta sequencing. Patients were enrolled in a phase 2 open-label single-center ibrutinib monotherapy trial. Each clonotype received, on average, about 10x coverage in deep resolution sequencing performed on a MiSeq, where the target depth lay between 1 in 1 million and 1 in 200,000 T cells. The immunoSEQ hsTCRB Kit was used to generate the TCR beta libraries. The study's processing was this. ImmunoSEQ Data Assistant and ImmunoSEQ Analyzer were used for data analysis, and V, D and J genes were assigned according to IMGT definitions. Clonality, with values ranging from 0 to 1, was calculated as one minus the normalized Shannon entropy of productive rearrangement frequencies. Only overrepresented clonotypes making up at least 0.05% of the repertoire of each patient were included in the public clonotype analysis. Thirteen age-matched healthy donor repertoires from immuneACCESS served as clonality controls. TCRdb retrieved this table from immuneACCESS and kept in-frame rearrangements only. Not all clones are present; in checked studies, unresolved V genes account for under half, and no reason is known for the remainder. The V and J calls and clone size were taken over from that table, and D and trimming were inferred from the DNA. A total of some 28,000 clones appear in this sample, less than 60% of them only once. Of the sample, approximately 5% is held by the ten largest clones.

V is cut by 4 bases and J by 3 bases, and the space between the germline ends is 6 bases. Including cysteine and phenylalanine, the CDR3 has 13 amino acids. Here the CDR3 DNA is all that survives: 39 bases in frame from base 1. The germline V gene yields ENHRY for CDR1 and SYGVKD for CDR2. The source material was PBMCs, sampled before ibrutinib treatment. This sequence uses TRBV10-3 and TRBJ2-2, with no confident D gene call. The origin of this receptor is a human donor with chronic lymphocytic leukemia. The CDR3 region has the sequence CAISGQDTGELFF. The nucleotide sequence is TGTGCCATCAGTGGGCAGGACACCGGGGAGCTGTTTTTT.